This T cell receptor (beta chain) originates from a study of T cells expressing NK-cell markers (dated by TCRdb to 2020 to 2021). Study-level background: Three sorted T-cell subsets (CD3+CD56+NKG2C+, CD3+CD56+NKG2C- and CD3+CD56-NKG2C+) from fewer than 10 donors had their TCR beta-chain repertoires profiled. All eight donors whose samples were sequenced were randomly selected healthy volunteers, three of them men and five women. Seven of the eight sequenced donors were HCMV-seropositive and one was HCMV-seronegative. Illumina HiSeq 2000/2500, MiSeq or NextSeq was used to sequence libraries as 2 x 150 bp reads. The full study reports these points: It remained unclear whether the expanded NKG2C-expressing T cell clones were specific for HCMV antigens. In roughly 6 donors, the dominant CD3+CD56+NKG2C+ clonotypes ranked among the top 10 CD8+ clonotypes, making up 1.0-7.0% of CD8+ T cells. Those dominant clonotypes were again the most abundant among CD3+CD56-NKG2C+ cells in a handful of donors, at about 28.3-60.1%.

HCMV-specific IgG was detected in serum with a commercial ELISA kit to determine HCMV serostatus. Peripheral blood mononuclear cells were isolated from blood by Ficoll density gradient centrifugation. The CDR3 sequence holds 16 residues, the cysteine and phenylalanine included. This entry has no DNA. TCRdb shows the sequencer as Illumina HiSeq 2000. TCR beta cDNA libraries were prepared using 5'RACE template switching, which introduced a universal primer site and unique molecular identifiers. Priming for cDNA synthesis came from the TCR beta constant segment, and two successive PCR amplification steps followed. Under the source paper's analysis protocol: MIGEC was used to demultiplex reads and group reads by UMI, and MiTCR was used to assemble and quantify clonotypes. To exclude erroneous sequences, any TCR cDNA sequence not supported by at least two reads was discarded. The tcR package was used for downstream repertoire analysis, with clonotypes matched between fractions based on CDR3 nucleotide sequence plus V segment. VDJmatch was used to annotate antigen specificity against VDJdb, with one amino acid substitution in CDR3 allowed. Once TCRdb had reprocessed the reads, it stored one entry per CDR3 protein sequence and supplied no DNA. These V and J calls rely on TCRdb rather than the paper's analysis. The sample's clone listing holds over 350,000 distinct CDR3 sequences. In total, the top ten clones hold roughly 10% of the sample.

Details on this clonotype: Its target antigen remains unknown.

Recombination linked TRBV12-3 or TRBV12-4 to TRBJ2-5; TCRdb returns TRBD2, unconfirmable since there is no DNA. The clonotype was recovered from a woman aged 45 to 65 in good health. Donor details come from another sample of the same person, matched by shared clones. Sample: blood T cells: a sorted CD56 or NKG2C T cell subset, CD4+ or CD8+ T cells, or bulk PBMC T cells (not recorded which). The CDR3 has the sequence CASSLGVAGGIETQYF.